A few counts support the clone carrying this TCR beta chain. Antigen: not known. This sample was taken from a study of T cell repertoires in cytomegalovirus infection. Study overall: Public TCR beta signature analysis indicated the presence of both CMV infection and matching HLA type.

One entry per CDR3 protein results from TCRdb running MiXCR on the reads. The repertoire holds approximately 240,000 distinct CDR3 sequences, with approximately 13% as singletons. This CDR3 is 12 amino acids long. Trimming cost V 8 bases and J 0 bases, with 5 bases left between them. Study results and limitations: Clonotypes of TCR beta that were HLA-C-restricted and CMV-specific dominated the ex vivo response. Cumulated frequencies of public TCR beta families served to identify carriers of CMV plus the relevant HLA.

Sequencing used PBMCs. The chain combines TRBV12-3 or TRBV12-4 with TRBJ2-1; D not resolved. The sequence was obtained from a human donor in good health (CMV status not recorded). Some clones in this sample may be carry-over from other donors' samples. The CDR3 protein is CASASSYNEQFF. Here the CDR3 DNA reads TGTGCCAGCGCGAGCTCCTACAATGAGCAGTTCTTC.